These 21 T cell receptor beta chains originate from one sample sequenced in a study of cytomegalovirus exposure and HLA in healthy donors. It was with 60 Vbeta and 13 Jbeta primers that the PCR ran. Profiled with immunoSEQ multiplex PCR; TCRdb holds only in-frame clones, not every one. The sample consists of some 70,000 clones, roughly 84% of them appearing once. The material sequenced was PBMCs. The source of these receptors is a woman between 50 and 59 years old in good health and CMV-seronegative.

This clone was found a few times. The chain has TRBV9 and TRBJ2-1, with D unresolved. V was clipped by 1 base and J by 0 bases, with 5 bases between them. This CDR3 spans 14 amino acids. CDR1 and CDR2 from the germline V gene are SGDLS and YYNGEE. The CDR3 region has the DNA TGTGCCAGCAGCGTAACGGGCTCCTACAATGAGCAGTTCTTC. Encoded protein: CASSVTGSYNEQFF.

CDR3 residues: CASALGALLGNTIYF. CDR3 DNA sequence: TGTGCCAGCGCTTTGGGAGCCCTACTCGGAAACACCATATATTTT. The chain links TRBV11-2 to TRBJ1-3; D remains ambiguous. Germline V gene data show CDR1 as SGHAT and CDR2 as FQNNGV. CDR3 length equals 15 residues. Trimming took 8 bases from V and 4 from J, leaving 18 bases between them.

The chain combines TRBV6-6 with TRBJ2-2; TRBD2 is a possible D gene (5 bases). CDR3 length: 15 amino acids. V was clipped by 5 bases and J by 8 bases, with 18 bases between them. Germline CDR1 and CDR2: MNHNY and SVGAGI (reference sequence). This CDR3 is CASSPVRVRMGELFF. CDR3 bases: TGTGCCAGCAGTCCGGTGAGGGTGAGGATGGGGGAGCTGTTTTTT.

Only a few counts were recorded for this clone. The chain combines TRBV10-3 with TRBJ2-7, with 8 bases identical to TRBD1. V dropped 6 bases and J dropped 2; count of bases not matched to a gene: 6. The CDR3 consists of 14 residues. The germline V gene has CDR1 ENHRY and CDR2 SYGVKD. Here the CDR3 DNA reads TGTGCCATCAGGGATGGACAGGGAACCTACGAGCAGTACTTC. It encodes CAIRDGQGTYEQYF.

The CDR3 DNA follows: TGTGCCTGGAGTCTGACAGGGGTGGGCGGAAACACCATATATTTT. It codes for CAWSLTGVGGNTIYF. The gene calls are TRBV30 and TRBJ1-3; TRBD1 aligns across 8 bases. The CDR3 contains 15 residues. The V gene end was trimmed by 2 bases and the J gene end by 4 bases; junction bases not matched to a gene: 7. CDR1 GTSNPN and CDR2 SVGIG come from the germline V gene (reference sequence).

V is TRBV6-6 and J is TRBJ2-7; 9 positions agree with TRBD1. Germline V CDR1 and CDR2: MNHNY, SVGAGI (reference sequence). This CDR3 spans 14 amino acids. With 5 bases clipped from V and 4 bases from J, the junction kept 6 bases outside the gene matches. The CDR3 region has the DNA TGTGCCAGCAGTAGGACAGGGGCGATTTACGAGCAGTACTTC. It codes for CASSRTGAIYEQYF.

This clone has more than one count but fewer than ten. This sequence joins TRBV5-1 and TRBJ1-1; 7 nucleotides align to TRBD1. This CDR3 contains 12 residues. In germline, CDR1 is SGHRS, CDR2 YFSETQ. Trimming removed 5 bases from V and 4 bases from J; junction bases left unmatched: 2. The CDR3 DNA reads as TGCGCCAGCAGTCAGGGGGGCACTGAAGCTTTCTTT. Protein: CASSQGGTEAFF.

The J gene is TRBJ1-4, the V gene TRBV7-6; the D gene is possibly TRBD1 (6 bases). CDR1 and CDR2 from the germline V gene are SGHVS and FNYEAQ. The ends were cut back, 4 bases at V and 2 bases at J, with 11 bases in the middle. This CDR3 region has 15 residues. The DNA for the CDR3 is TGTGCCAGCAGCTCACAGGGTACGACTAATGAAAAACTGTTTTTT. Translation: CASSSQGTTNEKLFF.

V and J are TRBV7-2 and TRBJ2-3; 8 bases are a match to TRBD1. CDR3 size: 19 residues. CDR1 is SGHTA and CDR2 is FQGNSA in the germline V gene. The V segment lost 1 base and the J segment 2 bases; nucleotides outside the gene matches: 14. CDR3 region: CASSLEISGRTGITDTQYF. The CDR3 nucleotides read TGTGCCAGCAGCTTAGAGATTTCGGGTCGGACAGGGATCACAGATACGCAGTATTTT. Variable domain in full (rest from reference TRBV7-2 and TRBJ2-3): GAGVSQSPSNKVTEKGKDVELRCDPISGHTALYWYRQSLGQGLEFLIYFQGNSAPDKSGLPSDRFSAERTGGSVSTLTIQRTQQEDSAVYLCASSLEISGRTGITDTQYFGPGTRLTVL.

This sequence joins TRBV29-1 and TRBJ2-7; D may be TRBD1 (5 bases). The CDR3 has 17 amino acids. Deletions cut 2 bases from V and 0 bases from J, with 20 bases between. The germline V gene encodes CDR1 SQVTM and CDR2 ANQGSEA. CDR3 DNA: TGCAGCGTTGAAAAATGGATTGGGGCTGCGAGCTCCTACGAGCAGTACTTC. Encoded protein: CSVEKWIGAASSYEQYF.

The chain couples TRBV7-2 to TRBJ1-2; 7 bases match TRBD1. V gave up 4 bases and J gave up 4 bases; unmatched junction bases: 12. Germline V gene data show CDR1 as SGHTA and CDR2 as FQGNSA. The CDR3 runs to 16 residues. The CDR3, as DNA: TGTGCCAGCAGCTCCTACCCGGGACAGATGATCTATGGCTACACCTTC. This encodes CASSSYPGQMIYGYTF.

The rearrangement links TRBV6-1 to TRBJ2-1, with D perhaps matching TRBD2 (5 bases). Looked up from germline, CDR1 is MNHNS and CDR2 is SASEGT. Trimming pared 7 bases from V and 12 bases from J, leaving 22 bases between. This CDR3 is built from 14 residues. CDR3 residues: CASTVDLDSQGQFF. The CDR3, as DNA: TGTGCCAGCACAGTGGATTTGGACTCGCAAGGGCAGTTCTTC.

Regarding this clone: Germline and junction disagree at one end, which may indicate a read error. This chain links TRBV2 with TRBJ1-5; 9 nucleotides align to TRBD1. The CDR3 has 16 amino acids. Germline V CDR1 and CDR2: SNHLY, FYNNEI. The CDR3 loop reads CARSEDTGGFYQPQHF. In DNA, the CDR3 is TGTGCCCGCAGTGAAGATACAGGGGGCTTTTATCAGCCCCAGCATTTT.

The chain is built from TRBV2 and TRBJ2-7; TRBD2 matches 11 bases. Germline CDR1 is SNHLY and CDR2 is FYNNEI. The CDR3 totals 14 residues. The J segment lost 9 bases and the V segment lost 3 bases, leaving 7 bases of the junction unmatched. The CDR3 coding sequence is TGTGCCAGCAGTGAGGCTAGCGGGAGGATGTCGCAGTACTTC. This translates into CASSEASGRMSQYF.

The chain is built from TRBV9 and TRBJ1-1; a possible D gene is TRBD1 (5 bases). The CDR3 consists of 14 residues. The V gene lost 0 bases and the J gene lost 1 base, with 7 bases spanning the gap. CDR1 is SGDLS, CDR2 YYNGEE, per germline. In nucleotides, the CDR3 is TGTGCCAGCAGCGTAGGGGGCACGAACACTGAAGCTTTCTTT. Encoded protein: CASSVGGTNTEAFF. Filled out from reference TRBV9 and TRBJ1-1, the complete variable domain reads DSGVTQTPKHLITATGQRVTLRCSPRSGDLSVYWYQQSLDQGLQFLIQYYNGEERAKGNILERFSAQQFPDLHSELNLSSLELGDSALYFCASSVGGTNTEAFFGQGTRLTVV.

The chain combines TRBV10-3 with TRBJ1-2; weak D call: TRBD1 (6 bases). Germline CDR1 reads ENHRY; CDR2 reads SYGVKD. The CDR3 runs to 12 residues. The V end lost 6 bases, the J end lost 4 bases, and 9 bases lay between the germline ends. The CDR3 coding sequence is TGTGCCATCAGAGGGGACATCTATGGCTACACCTTC. It yields the protein CAIRGDIYGYTF.

This clone came up a few times. This rearrangement joins TRBV27 to TRBJ2-1; TRBD2 agrees at 9 bases. The germline gives CDR1 MNHEY, CDR2 SMNVEV (reference sequence). The CDR3 consists of 14 residues. V was pared by 6 bases and J by 7 bases, with 7 bases of the junction left unmatched. CDR3 region: CASSLGLANNEQFF. The CDR3 DNA reads as TGTGCCAGCAGCTTGGGACTAGCTAATAATGAGCAGTTCTTC.

V and J are TRBV4-1 and TRBJ2-1; tentatively, D is TRBD2 (7 bases). Germline V lookup: CDR1 MGHRA, CDR2 YSYEKL. This CDR3 is built from 18 residues. V lost 0 bases and J lost 0, with 15 bases in between. The DNA for the CDR3 is TGCGCCAGCAGCCAAGAAGGGGGGAGGGGCAGCTCCTACAATGAGCAGTTCTTC. Protein product: CASSQEGGRGSSYNEQFF.

V is TRBV27 and J is TRBJ2-7; 8 bases fit TRBD2. Germline CDR1 reads MNHEY; CDR2 reads SMNVEV (reference sequence). This CDR3 is 14 amino acids long. The junction had 9 bases not matched to a gene; V was cut back by 5 bases and J by 6 bases. This CDR3 is CASSPSGGVGEQYV. DNA of the CDR3: TGTGCCAGCAGTCCCTCGGGGGGGGTGGGCGAGCAGTACGTC.

This clone was observed a handful of times. The J gene is TRBJ2-3, the V gene TRBV7-2, with 7 bases that match TRBD2. The CDR3 is made up of 14 amino acids. CDR1 is SGHTA and CDR2 is FQGNSA in the germline V gene. Losses at the gene ends were 1 base for V and 3 bases for J; bases not matched to a gene: 1. The CDR3 sequence: CASSLGLATDTQYF. CDR3 DNA: TGTGCCAGCAGCTTAGGACTAGCAACAGATACGCAGTATTTT.

The chain is built from TRBV7-9 and TRBJ1-2; tentative D call: TRBD1 (6 bases). CDR3 length: 14 residues. Trimming shortened V by 5 bases and J by 8 bases, and 18 bases separated the two germline ends. Germline V lookup: CDR1 SEHNR, CDR2 FQNEAQ (reference sequence). Here the CDR3 DNA reads TGTGCCAGCAGCCGTACCGGGACACTTGGAGGCTACACCTTC. The encoded protein is CASSRTGTLGGYTF.